The 2 T cell receptor beta chains presented below share a single source sample, sequenced in a study of blood T cell repertoires in COVID-19. TCRdb's copy holds only in-frame clones and misses some; the assay was immunoSEQ multiplex PCR. This table holds 260,000 or so clones, 88% found once. Sequencing was carried out using peripheral blood. The receptors were sampled from a human donor in a cohort sampled during active COVID-19.

The CDR3 region is CAWRRGRNTEAFF. CDR3 DNA: TGTGCCTGGAGAAGAGGTAGAAACACTGAAGCTTTCTTT. J is TRBJ1-1 and V is TRBV30; D is unresolved. The CDR3 covers 13 residues. CDR1 and CDR2 from the germline V gene are GTSNPN and SVGIG (reference sequence). Trimming pared 3 bases from V and 2 bases from J, leaving 10 bases between.

The chain uses TRBV6-5 and TRBJ1-2, with no clear D. Between the trimmed V and J ends, which lost 8 bases and 7 bases, there was a span of 20 bases. Germline CDR1 MNHEY, CDR2 SVGAGI. The CDR3 totals 14 residues. This CDR3 reads CASVFGTRRGGYTF. CDR3 sequence (DNA): TGTGCCAGCGTCTTCGGCACAAGGCGAGGTGGCTACACCTTC.